This is a list of T cell receptor beta chains from one sample in a study of hypomethylating agent response in myelodysplastic syndrome. Profiled with immunoSEQ multiplex PCR; TCRdb holds only in-frame clones, not every one. The table has about 5,000 clones, 83% seen once. This specimen consisted of bone marrow, obtained before or after starting hypomethylating agent treatment for myelodysplastic syndrome (not recorded which). Every receptor here comes from a human donor with myelodysplastic syndrome. The CDR3 runs from the conserved cysteine through the conserved F or W. A D gene is named only where the DNA matches it firmly. Only some rows state a clone size, as once, few, many or a class for expanded clones.

>TRBV19|TRBJ1-2|few|-
TGTGCCAGTAGTATCGGCCTGAACTATGGCTACACCTTC
CASSIGLNYGYTF
>TRBV30|TRBJ1-2|-|-
TGTGCCTGGAGTCCACGGGGGGGCCCCGGTCGTAACACCTTC
CAWSPRGGPGRNTF
>TRBV6-1|TRBJ1-5|-|-
TGTGCCAGCAGTATACAGGGAACGAGCAATCAGCCCCAGCATTTT
CASSIQGTSNQPQHF
>TRBV7-2|TRBJ2-1|-|-
TGTGCCAGCAGCCCTCTACAGGGAAGCTCCTACAATGAGCAGTTCTTC
CASSPLQGSSYNEQFF
>TRBV5-8|TRBJ1-1|-|-
TGTGCCAGCAGCCTTGCCCCTAGATGGCAGGGAGCCACTGAAGCTTTCTTT
CASSLAPRWQGATEAFF
>TRBV6-6|TRBJ1-5|-|-
TGTGCCAGCACCCTTGATGCCAATCAGCCCCAGCATTTT
CASTLDANQPQHF
>TRBV9|TRBJ2-7|medium-sized|-
TGTGCCAGCAGCGTAGGGTCGGAGACTGCCCCCTACGAGCAGTACTTC
CASSVGSETAPYEQYF
>TRBV19|TRBJ2-2|-|-
TGTGCCAGTTTGGACAGAGAGAACACCGGGGAGCTGTTTTTT
CASLDRENTGELFF
>TRBV7-9|TRBJ2-7|few|TRBD1
TGTGCCAGCAGCCGCGGGACAGGCAATTACGAGCAGTACTTC
CASSRGTGNYEQYF
>TRBV28|TRBJ2-7|-|TRBD1
TGTGCCAGCAGACTTAAGACAGGGGGAGTTTATGAGCAGTACTTC
CASRLKTGGVYEQYF
>TRBV5-1|TRBJ2-7|-|TRBD1
TGCGCCAGCAGCTCGCGACAGGGGGCCTACGAGCAGTACTTC
CASSSRQGAYEQYF
>TRBV5-1|TRBJ2-2|once|TRBD2
TGCGCCAGCAGCTCGACTAGCGGGAGGGCGGACACCGGGGAGCTGTTTTTT
CASSSTSGRADTGELFF
>TRBV5-1|TRBJ2-1|-|TRBD1
TGCGCCAGCAGGGGAGCAGGGACAGGGAACAATGAGCAGTTCTTC
CASRGAGTGNNEQFF
>TRBV11-2|TRBJ2-1|-|-
TGTGCCAGCAGCACTGGACCAGAGCAGTTCTTC
CASSTGPEQFF